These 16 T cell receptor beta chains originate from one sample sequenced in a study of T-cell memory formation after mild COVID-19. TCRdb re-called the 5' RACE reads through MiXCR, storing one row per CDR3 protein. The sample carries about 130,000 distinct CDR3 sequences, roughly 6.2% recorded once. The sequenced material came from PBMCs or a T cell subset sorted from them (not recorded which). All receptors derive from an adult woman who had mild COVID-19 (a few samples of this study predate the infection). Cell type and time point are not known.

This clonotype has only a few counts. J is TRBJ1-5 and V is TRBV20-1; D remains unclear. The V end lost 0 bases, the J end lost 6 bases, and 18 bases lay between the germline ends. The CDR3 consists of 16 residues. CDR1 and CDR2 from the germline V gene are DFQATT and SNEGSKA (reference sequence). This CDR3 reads CSARDPTWTSSQPQHF. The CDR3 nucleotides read TGCAGTGCTAGAGATCCGACCTGGACGTCTAGTCAGCCCCAGCATTTT.

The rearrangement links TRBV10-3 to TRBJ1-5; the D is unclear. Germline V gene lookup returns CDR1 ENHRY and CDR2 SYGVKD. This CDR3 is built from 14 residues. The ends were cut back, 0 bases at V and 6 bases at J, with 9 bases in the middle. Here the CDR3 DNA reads TGTGCCATCAGTGAGTCGGGCGGCAGTCAGCCCCAGCATTTT. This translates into CAISESGGSQPQHF.

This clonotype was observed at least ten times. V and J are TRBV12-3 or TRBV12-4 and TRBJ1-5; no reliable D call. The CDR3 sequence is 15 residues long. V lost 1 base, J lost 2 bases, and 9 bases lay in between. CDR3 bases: TGTGCCAGCAGTTTAGGCAGCCTAGGCAATCAGCCCCAGCATTTT. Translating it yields CASSLGSLGNQPQHF.

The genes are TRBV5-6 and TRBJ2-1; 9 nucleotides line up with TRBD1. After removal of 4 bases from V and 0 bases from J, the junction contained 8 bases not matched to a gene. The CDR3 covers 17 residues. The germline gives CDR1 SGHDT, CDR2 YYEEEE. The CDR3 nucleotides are TGTGCCAGCAGCCAACGGACAGGGGCCACCTCCTACAATGAGCAGTTCTTC. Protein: CASSQRTGATSYNEQFF.

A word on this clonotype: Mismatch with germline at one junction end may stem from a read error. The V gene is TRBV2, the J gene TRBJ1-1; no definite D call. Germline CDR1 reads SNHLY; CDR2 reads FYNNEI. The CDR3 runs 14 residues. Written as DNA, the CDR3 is TGTGACAGCAGTGAAATGGAGGGTAGTACTGAAGCTTTCTTT. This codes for CDSSEMEGSTEAFF. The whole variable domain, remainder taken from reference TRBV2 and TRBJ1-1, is EPEVTQTPSHQVTQMGQEVILRCVPISNHLYFYWYRQILGQKVEFLVSFYNNEISEKSEIFDDQFSVERPDGSNFTLKIRSTKLEDSAMYFCDSSEMEGSTEAFFGQGTRLTVV.

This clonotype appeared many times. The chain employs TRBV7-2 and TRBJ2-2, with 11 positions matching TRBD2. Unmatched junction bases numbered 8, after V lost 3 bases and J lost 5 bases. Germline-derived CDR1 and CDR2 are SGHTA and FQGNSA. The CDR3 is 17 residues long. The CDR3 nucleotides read TGTGCCAGCAGCTTGCTTAGCGGGGGGGCGAGAACCGGGGAGCTGTTTTTT. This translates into CASSLLSGGARTGELFF.

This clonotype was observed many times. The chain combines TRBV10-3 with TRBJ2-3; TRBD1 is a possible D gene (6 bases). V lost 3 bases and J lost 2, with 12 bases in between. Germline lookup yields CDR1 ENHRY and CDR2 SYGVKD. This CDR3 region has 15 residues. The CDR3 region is CAISETGIATDTQYF. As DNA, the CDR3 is TGTGCCATCAGTGAAACAGGGATAGCCACAGATACGCAGTATTTT.

CDR3 residues: CASRGDRSGANVLTF. The CDR3 DNA follows: TGTGCCAGCAGGGGGGACAGATCTGGGGCCAACGTCCTGACTTTC. V is TRBV6-1 and J is TRBJ2-6; TRBD1 matches 7 bases. J gave up 1 base and V 6 bases, and 3 bases lay outside the gene matches. The CDR3 has 15 amino acids. The germline CDR1 and CDR2 sequences are MNHNS and SASEGT.

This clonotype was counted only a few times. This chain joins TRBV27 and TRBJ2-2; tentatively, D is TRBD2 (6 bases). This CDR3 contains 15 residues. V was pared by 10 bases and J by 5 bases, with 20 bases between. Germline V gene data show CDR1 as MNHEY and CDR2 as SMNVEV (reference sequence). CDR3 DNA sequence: TGTGCCACCCAGGAGTGGCGGGGAGGAACCGGGGAGCTGTTTTTT. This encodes CATQEWRGGTGELFF.

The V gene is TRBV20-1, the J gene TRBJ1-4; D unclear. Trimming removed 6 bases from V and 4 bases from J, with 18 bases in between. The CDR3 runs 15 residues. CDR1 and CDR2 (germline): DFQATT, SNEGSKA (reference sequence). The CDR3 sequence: CSAPGAGRYNEKLFF. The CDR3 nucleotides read TGCAGTGCCCCAGGCGCGGGGAGGTATAATGAAAAACTGTTTTTT.

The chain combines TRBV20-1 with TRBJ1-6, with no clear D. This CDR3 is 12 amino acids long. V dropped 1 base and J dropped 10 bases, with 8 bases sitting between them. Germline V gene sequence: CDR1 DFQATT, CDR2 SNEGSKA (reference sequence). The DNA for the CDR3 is TGCAGTGCTAGAGGGCCGCGGTCACCCCTCCACTTT. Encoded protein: CSARGPRSPLHF.

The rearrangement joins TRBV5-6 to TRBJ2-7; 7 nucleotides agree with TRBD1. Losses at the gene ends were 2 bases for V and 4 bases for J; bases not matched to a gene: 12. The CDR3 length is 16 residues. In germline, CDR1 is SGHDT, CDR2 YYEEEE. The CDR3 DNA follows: TGTGCCAGCAGCTTTCGGCCGAGACAGGGTATTTACGAGCAGTACTTC. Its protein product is CASSFRPRQGIYEQYF.

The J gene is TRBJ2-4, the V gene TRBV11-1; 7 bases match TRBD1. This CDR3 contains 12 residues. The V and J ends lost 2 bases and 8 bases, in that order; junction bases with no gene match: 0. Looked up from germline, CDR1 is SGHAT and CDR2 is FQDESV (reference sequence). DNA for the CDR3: TGTGCCAGCAGCTTACAGGGGGACATTCAGTACTTC. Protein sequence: CASSLQGDIQYF.

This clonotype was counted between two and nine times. CDR3 DNA sequence: TGTGCCAGCAGCCAAGATCAAGTGGAGGGCTCCGAGCAGTACTTC. It codes for CASSQDQVEGSEQYF. The chain carries TRBV4-2 and TRBJ2-7; a weak D match, TRBD2 (6 bases). The CDR3 has 15 residues. Germline V lookup: CDR1 LGHNA, CDR2 YNFKEQ. Trimming left V 0 bases short and J 6 bases short, with 15 bases between.

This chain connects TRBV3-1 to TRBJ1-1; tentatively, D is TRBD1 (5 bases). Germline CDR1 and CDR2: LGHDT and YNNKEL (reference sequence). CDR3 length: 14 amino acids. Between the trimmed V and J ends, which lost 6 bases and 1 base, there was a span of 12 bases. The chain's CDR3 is CASRQYDRNTEAFF. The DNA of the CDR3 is TGTGCCAGCAGACAGTATGACAGGAACACTGAAGCTTTCTTT.

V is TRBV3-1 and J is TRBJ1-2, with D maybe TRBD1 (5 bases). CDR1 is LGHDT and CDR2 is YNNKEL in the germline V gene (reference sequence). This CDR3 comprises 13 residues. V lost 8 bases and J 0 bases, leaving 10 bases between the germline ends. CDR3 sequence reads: CASLQGPNYGYTF. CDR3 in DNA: TGTGCCAGCCTCCAGGGTCCTAACTATGGCTACACCTTC. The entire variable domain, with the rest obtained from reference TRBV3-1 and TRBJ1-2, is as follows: DTAVSQTPKYLVTQMGNDKSIKCEQNLGHDTMYWYKQDSKKFLKIMFSYNNKELIINETVPNRFSPKSPDKAHLNLHINSLELGDSAVYFCASLQGPNYGYTFGSGTRLTVV.